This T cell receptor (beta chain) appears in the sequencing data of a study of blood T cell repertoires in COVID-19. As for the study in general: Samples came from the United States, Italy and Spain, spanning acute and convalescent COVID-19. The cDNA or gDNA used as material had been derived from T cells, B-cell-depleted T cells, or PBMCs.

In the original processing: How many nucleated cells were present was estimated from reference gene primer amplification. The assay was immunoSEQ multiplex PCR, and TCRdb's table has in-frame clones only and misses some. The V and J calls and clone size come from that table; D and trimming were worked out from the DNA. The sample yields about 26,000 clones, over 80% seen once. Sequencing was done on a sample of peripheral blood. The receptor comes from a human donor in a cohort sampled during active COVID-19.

The CDR3 DNA follows: TGTGCCAGCAGCTTAAAACAGGGTGCGTCCTACGAGCAGTACTTC. Protein product: CASSLKQGASYEQYF. The rearrangement uses TRBV7-9 and TRBJ2-7; tentatively, D is TRBD1 (6 bases). Germline CDR1 and CDR2: SEHNR and FQNEAQ (reference sequence). With 2 bases removed from V and 1 base from J, the gap between germline ends came to 12 bases. This CDR3 region has 15 residues. Combining the CDR3 with reference TRBV7-9 and TRBJ2-7 gives the whole variable domain DTGVSQNPRHKITKRGQNVTFRCDPISEHNRLYWYRQTLGQGPEFLTYFQNEAQLEKSRLLSDRFSAERPKGSFSTLEIQRTEQGDSAMYLCASSLKQGASYEQYFGPGTRLTVT.